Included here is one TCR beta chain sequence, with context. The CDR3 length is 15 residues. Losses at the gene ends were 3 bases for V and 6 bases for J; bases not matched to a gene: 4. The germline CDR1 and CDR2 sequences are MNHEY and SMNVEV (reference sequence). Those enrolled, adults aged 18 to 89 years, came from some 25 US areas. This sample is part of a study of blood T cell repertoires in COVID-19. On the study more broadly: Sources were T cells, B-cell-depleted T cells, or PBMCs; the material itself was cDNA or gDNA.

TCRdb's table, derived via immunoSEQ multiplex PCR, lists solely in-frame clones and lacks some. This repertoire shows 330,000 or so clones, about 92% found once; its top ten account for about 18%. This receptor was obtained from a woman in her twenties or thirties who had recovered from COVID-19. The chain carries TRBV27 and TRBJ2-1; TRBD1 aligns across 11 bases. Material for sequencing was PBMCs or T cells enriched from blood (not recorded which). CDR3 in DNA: TGTGCCAGCAGTTTTTGGACAGGGGGCTTCAATGAGCAGTTCTTC. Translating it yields CASSFWTGGFNEQFF.